This T cell receptor (beta chain) was captured by sequencing in a study of T cell responses to AZD1222 COVID-19 vaccine. General study findings and limits: Among AZD1222 vaccinees, only 5 to 7 were seropositive at baseline. Sampling captured repertoires only after the peak T cell response.

The V segment lost 3 bases and the J segment 0 bases; nucleotides outside the gene matches: 2. From germline, CDR1 is LNHNV and CDR2 YYDKDF (reference sequence). The CDR3 extends over 14 amino acids. Measured with immunoSEQ multiplex PCR; TCRdb has only the in-frame clones, and not every one. The sample contains more than 95,000 clones, 80% to 90% of which appear only once. About this clone itself: Its matching antigen is unknown.

This material consisted of peripheral blood, taken on day 0 of MenACWY control vaccination. The rearrangement joins TRBV15 to TRBJ2-7, with 7 bases lining up with TRBD1. The receptor comes from an adult in good health. CDR3 residues: CATSRDRPSYEQYF. The CDR3, as DNA: TGTGCCACCAGCAGGGACAGGCCCTCCTACGAGCAGTACTTC.